This T cell receptor (beta chain) was documented in a study of cytotoxic CD8 clonotypes in ibrutinib-treated CLL. Overall study: Response specimens were obtained following a median treatment duration of 12 months, with a range of 6 to 36. Averaging across samples gave approximately 260,000 productive templates and approximately 87,000 productive rearrangements.

This CDR3 contains 14 residues. V shed 3 bases and J shed 2 bases, with 10 bases lying between them. Per the germline V gene, CDR1 is LNHDA and CDR2 is SQIVND (reference sequence). TCRdb's copy holds only in-frame clones and misses some; the assay was immunoSEQ multiplex PCR. This sample has 160,000 or so clones, with approximately 80% found just once. PBMCs that had been cryopreserved were the source of roughly 2 micrograms of genomic DNA for TCR beta libraries. Sequencing used PBMCs, obtained after 24 months of ibrutinib treatment. The chain joins TRBV19 to TRBJ2-5; possible D gene TRBD2, 5 bases. The receptor comes from a human donor with chronic lymphocytic leukemia. The CDR3 here is CASSMVRGQETQYF. The CDR3 DNA is TGTGCCAGTAGTATGGTTCGGGGACAAGAGACCCAGTACTTC.